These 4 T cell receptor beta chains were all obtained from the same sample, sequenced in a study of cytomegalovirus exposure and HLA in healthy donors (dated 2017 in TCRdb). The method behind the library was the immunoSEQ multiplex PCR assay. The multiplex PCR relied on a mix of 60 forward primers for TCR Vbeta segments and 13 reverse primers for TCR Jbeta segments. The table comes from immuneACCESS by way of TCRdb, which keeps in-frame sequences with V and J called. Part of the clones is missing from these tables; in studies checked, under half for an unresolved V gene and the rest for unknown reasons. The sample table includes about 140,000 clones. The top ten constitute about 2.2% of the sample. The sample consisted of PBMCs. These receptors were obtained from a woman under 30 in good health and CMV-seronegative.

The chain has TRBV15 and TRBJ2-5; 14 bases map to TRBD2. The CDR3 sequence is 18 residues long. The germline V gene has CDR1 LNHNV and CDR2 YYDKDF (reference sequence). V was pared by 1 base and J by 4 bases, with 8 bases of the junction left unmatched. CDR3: CATSRVSGLAGGGETQYF. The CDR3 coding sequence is TGTGCCACCAGCAGAGTAAGCGGACTAGCGGGAGGAGGAGAGACCCAGTACTTC.

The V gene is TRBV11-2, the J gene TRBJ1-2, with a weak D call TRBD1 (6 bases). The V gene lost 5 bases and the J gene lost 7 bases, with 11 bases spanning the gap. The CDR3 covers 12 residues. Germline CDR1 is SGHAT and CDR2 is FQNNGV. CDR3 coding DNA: TGTGCCAGCAGCCGGGCGGGGGCTGGCTACACCTTC. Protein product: CASSRAGAGYTF.

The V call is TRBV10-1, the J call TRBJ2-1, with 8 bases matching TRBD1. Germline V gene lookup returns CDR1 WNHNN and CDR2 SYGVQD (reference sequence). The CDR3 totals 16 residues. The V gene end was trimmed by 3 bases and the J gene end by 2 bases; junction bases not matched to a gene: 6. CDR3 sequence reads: CASSDRGTGAYNEQFF. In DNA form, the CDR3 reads TGCGCCAGCAGTGACCGCGGGACAGGAGCCTACAATGAGCAGTTCTTC.

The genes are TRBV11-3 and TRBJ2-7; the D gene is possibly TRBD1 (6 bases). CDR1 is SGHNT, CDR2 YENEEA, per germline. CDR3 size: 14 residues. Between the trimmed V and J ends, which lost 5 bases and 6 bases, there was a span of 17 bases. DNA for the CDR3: TGTGCCAGCAGCCCGAGAACAGGGCTCGGCGAGCAGTACGTC. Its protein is CASSPRTGLGEQYV.